Sequencing of this TCR beta chain was carried out in a study of blood T cell repertoires in COVID-19. Study background: Sources were T cells, B-cell-depleted T cells, or PBMCs; the material itself was cDNA or gDNA.

Original handling: How many nucleated cells were present was estimated from reference gene primer amplification. Libraries were prepared by immunoSEQ multiplex PCR; TCRdb keeps only in-frame clonotypes and omits some of them. V and J calls and clone size are as listed in that table; D and trimming were resolved from the DNA. The sample records 150,000 to 200,000 clones, 89% being singletons. CDR3 length: 14 residues. The V gene lost 8 bases and the J gene lost 0 bases, with 13 bases spanning the gap. Germline CDR1 is MNHEY and CDR2 is SVGAGI. The chain carries TRBV6-5 and TRBJ1-1; perhaps TRBD1 as D (5 bases). The specimen was peripheral blood. This sequence originates from a man aged 40-50 years with acute or convalescent COVID-19. CDR3 sequence (DNA): TGTGCCAGCGGCTACACAGGAGTGAACACTGAAGCTTTCTTT. Translating gives CASGYTGVNTEAFF.